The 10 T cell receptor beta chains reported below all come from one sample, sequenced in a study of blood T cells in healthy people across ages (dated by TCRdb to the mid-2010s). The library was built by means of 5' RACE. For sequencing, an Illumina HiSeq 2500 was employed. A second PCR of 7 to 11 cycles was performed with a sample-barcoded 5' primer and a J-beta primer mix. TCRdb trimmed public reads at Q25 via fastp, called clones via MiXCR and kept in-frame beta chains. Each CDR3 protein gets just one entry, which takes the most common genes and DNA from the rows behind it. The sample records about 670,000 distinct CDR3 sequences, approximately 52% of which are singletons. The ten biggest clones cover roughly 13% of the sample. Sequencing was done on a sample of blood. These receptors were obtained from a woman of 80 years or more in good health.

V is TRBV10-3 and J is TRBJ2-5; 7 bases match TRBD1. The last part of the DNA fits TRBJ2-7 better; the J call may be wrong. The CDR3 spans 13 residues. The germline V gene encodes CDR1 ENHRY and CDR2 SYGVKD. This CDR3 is CAIRTGTVYEQYF. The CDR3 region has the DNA TGTGCCATCAGGACCGGGACAGTCTACGAGCAGTACTTC.

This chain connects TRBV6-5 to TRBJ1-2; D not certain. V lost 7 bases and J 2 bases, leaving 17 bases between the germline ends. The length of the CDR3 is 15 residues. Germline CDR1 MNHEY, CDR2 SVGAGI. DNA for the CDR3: TGTGCCAGCACCCGCACGCTATCGTCCAACTATGGCTACACCTTC. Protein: CASTRTLSSNYGYTF.

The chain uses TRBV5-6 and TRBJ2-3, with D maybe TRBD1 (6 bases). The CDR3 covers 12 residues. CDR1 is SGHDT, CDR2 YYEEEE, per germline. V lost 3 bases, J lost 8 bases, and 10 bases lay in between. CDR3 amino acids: CASSSAQGTQYF. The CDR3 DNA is TGTGCCAGCAGCTCAGCACAGGGTACGCAGTATTTT.

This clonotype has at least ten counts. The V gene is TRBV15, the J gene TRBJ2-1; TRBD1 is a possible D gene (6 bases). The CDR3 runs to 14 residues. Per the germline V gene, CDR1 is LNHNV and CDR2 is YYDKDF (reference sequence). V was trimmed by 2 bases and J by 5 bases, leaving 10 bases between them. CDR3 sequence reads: CATSRINRDNEQFF. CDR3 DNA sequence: TGTGCCACCAGCAGAATAAACAGGGACAATGAGCAGTTCTTC.

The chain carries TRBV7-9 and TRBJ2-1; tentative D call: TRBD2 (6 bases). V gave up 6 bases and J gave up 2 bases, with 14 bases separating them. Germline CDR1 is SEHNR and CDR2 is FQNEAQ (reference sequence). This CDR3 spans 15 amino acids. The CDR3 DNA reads TGTGCCAGCAGTGGGGTGGGAGGAGCCTACAATGAGCAGTTCTTC. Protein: CASSGVGGAYNEQFF.

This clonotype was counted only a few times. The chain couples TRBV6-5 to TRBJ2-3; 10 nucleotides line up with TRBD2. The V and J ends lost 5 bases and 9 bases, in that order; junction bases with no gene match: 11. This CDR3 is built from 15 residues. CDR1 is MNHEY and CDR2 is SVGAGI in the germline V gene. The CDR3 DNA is TGTGCCAGCAGTAGGGAGCGGGGGGGCACCAGAACGCAGTATTTT. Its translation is CASSRERGGTRTQYF.

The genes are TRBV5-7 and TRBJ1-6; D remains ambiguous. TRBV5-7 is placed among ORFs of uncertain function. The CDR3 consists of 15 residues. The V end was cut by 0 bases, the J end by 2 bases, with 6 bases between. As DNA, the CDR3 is TGTGCCAGCAGCTTGGGGCAGGCCTATAATTCACCCCTCCACTTT. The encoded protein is CASSLGQAYNSPLHF.

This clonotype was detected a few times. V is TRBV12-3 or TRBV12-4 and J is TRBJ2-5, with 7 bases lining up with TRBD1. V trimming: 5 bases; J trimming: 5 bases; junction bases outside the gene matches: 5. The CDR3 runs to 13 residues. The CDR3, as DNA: TGTGCCAGCAGTGTGACAGGGTCGGAGACCCAGTACTTC. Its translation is CASSVTGSETQYF.

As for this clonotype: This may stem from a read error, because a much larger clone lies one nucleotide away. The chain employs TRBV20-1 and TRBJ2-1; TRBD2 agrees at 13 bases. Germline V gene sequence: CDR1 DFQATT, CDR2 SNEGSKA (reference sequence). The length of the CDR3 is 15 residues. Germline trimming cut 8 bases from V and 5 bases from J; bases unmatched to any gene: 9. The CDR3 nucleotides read TGCAGTACCACGACCGGGACTAGCGGGAACAATGAGCAGTTCTTC. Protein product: CSTTTGTSGNNEQFF.

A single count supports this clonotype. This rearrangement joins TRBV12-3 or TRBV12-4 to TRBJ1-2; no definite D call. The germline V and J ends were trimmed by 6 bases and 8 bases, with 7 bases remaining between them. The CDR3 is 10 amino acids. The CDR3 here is CASSGCGYTF. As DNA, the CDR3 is TGTGCCAGCAGCGGATGCGGCTACACCTTC.